This T cell receptor (beta chain) was recovered during a study of cytomegalovirus exposure and HLA in healthy donors. General study results and limits: Some public TCRs appeared in many individuals, while most sequences were rare. Fewer N-insertions (relative to the roughly 670-donor mean) were reportedly seen in an Asian-associated ancestry cluster in a later analysis.

Regarding donors, all were healthy bone marrow donors. Points on this clone: As yet, its antigen is unknown.

A multiplex PCR was run with 60 Vbeta primers and 13 Jbeta primers. The table came from immunoSEQ multiplex PCR; TCRdb's copy has only in-frame clones and leaves some out. The table includes roughly 120,000 clones, 79% detected once. This CDR3 contains 12 residues. The V end lost 5 bases, the J end lost 3 bases, and 8 bases lay between the germline ends. Germline V gene data show CDR1 as SNHLY and CDR2 as FYNNEI. This clonotype was obtained from a man aged 30-40 years in good health and CMV-seropositive. The specimen was PBMCs. V is TRBV2 and J is TRBJ2-7; D unresolved. CDR3: CASSFTSYEQYF. The CDR3 DNA reads as TGTGCCAGCAGTTTCACCAGCTACGAGCAGTACTTC.